One and the same sample provided the 5 T cell receptor beta chains below, sequenced in a study of regulatory T cells in long-lasting Graves disease. Indicated time point: persistent/refractory GD, antithyroid drugs over 5 years with positive TRAb. From PBMCs, RNA was extracted and then used to make the TCR library. Arm-PCR of CDR3 regions and iRepertoire HTBI primers were used to build TCR beta libraries. MiXCR was run by TCRdb on the multiplex PCR reads, yielding one entry per CDR3 protein. The sample yields a few hundred thousand distinct CDR3 sequences, about 25% seen once. This specimen consisted of peripheral blood mononuclear cells (PBMCs), obtained when the disease was refractory, from a patient treated with antithyroid drugs. The source of these receptors is a female donor with Graves disease.

The chain couples TRBV7-6 to TRBJ2-3; 9 bases map to TRBD2. Germline assignment: CDR1 SGHVS and CDR2 FNYEAQ. V gave up 5 bases and J gave up 6 bases; unmatched junction bases: 9. The CDR3 contains 15 residues. CDR3 sequence: CASSRPGREGDTQYF. As DNA, the CDR3 is TGTGCCAGCAGCCGTCCCGGGCGGGAGGGTGATACGCAGTATTTT.

In this sample, this clonotype turned up a few times. The rearrangement links TRBV7-2 to TRBJ2-5, with a weak D call TRBD2 (5 bases). Per germline, CDR1 SGHTA and CDR2 FQGNSA. V was clipped by 1 base and J by 1 base, with 16 bases between them. CDR3 length equals 17 residues. The CDR3 sequence is CASSLGRGIFSQETQYF. The CDR3 DNA follows: TGTGCCAGCAGCTTAGGTCGGGGAATATTTTCCCAAGAGACCCAGTACTTC.

The chain has TRBV27 and TRBJ1-4; D possibly corresponds to TRBD1 (6 bases). In germline, CDR1 is MNHEY, CDR2 SMNVEV (reference sequence). The CDR3 runs to 16 residues. The V end was cut by 5 bases, the J end by 5 bases, with 18 bases between. CDR3 sequence reads: CASSPSRQEVNEKLFF. In nucleotides, the CDR3 is TGTGCCAGCAGTCCTTCCCGACAGGAAGTGAATGAAAAACTGTTTTTT.

This clonotype was found many times. The chain links TRBV2 to TRBJ2-7; D gene ambiguous. Germline assignment: CDR1 SNHLY and CDR2 FYNNEI. Deletions cut 6 bases from V and 2 bases from J, with 8 bases between. The CDR3 consists of 12 residues. The CDR3 bases are TGTGCCAGCAGCTTCACTACCTACGAGCAGTACTTC. Translated: CASSFTTYEQYF.

To note about this clonotype: An end of the junction does not agree with germline; a read error may underlie this. V gene TRBV20-1 combines with J gene TRBJ1-1; D is unresolved. This CDR3 comprises 14 residues. Germline CDR1 reads DFQATT; CDR2 reads SNEGSKA (reference sequence). The CDR3 sequence is CSASDIRTSTEAYF. CDR3 nucleotides: TGCAGTGCTAGCGACATTCGAACGAGCACTGAAGCTTACTTT.